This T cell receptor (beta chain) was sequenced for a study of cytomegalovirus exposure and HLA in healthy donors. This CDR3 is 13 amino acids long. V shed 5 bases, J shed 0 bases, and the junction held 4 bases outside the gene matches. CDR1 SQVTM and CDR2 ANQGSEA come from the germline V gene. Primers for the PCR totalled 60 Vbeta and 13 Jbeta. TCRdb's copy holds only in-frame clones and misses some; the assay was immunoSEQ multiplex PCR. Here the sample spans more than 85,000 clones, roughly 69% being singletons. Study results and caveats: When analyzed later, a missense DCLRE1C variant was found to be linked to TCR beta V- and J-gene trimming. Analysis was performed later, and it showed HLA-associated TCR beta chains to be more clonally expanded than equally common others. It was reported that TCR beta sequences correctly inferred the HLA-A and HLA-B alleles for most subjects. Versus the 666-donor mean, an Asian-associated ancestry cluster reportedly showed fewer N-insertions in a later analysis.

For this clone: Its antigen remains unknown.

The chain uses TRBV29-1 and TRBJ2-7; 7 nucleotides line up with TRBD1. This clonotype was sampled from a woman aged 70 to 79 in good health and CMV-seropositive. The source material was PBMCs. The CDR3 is CSVRTGASYEQYF. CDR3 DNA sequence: TGCAGCGTTAGGACAGGCGCCTCCTACGAGCAGTACTTC.